This T cell receptor beta chain is drawn from a study of beta chain features in type 1 diabetes. Points from the study as a whole: The similarity of naive, central memory and Treg TCRB repertoires appeared greater among patients than among healthy donors. Among all four CD4+ subsets, Type 1 diabetes patients had TCRB CDR3s that were moderately but significantly shorter.

Trimming removed 3 bases from V and 1 base from J; junction bases left unmatched: 6. The CDR3 length is 14 residues. Germline V gene data show CDR1 as SQVTM and CDR2 as ANQGSEA. Expressed TCRB transcripts were sequenced because the entire RNA isolate underwent reverse transcription. The assay was immunoSEQ multiplex PCR, and TCRdb's table has in-frame clones only and misses some. Here the sample spans roughly 340,000 clones, 10% to 15% being singletons. Note on this clone: Its antigen is currently unknown.

The TCR originated in a woman under 30 with type 1 diabetes. This chain connects TRBV29-1 to TRBJ2-7; TRBD1 matches at 7 bases. Sequencing used naive CD4+ T cells from blood. This CDR3 is CSVEGNRGSYEQYF. CDR3 in DNA: TGCAGCGTTGAGGGGAACAGGGGATCCTACGAGCAGTACTTC.